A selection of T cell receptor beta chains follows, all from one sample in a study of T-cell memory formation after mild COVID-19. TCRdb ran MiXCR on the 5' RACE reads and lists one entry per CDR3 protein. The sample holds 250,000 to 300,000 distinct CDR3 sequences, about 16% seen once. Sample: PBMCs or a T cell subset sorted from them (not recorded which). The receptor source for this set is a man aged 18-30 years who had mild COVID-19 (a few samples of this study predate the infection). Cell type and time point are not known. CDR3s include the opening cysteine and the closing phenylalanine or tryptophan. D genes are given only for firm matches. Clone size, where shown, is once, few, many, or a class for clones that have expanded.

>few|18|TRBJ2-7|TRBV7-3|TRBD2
TGTGCCAGCCTCCTAGTGGCCGGGACTAGCGGGGTGGTCTGCGAGCAGTACTTC
CASLLVAGTSGVVCEQYF
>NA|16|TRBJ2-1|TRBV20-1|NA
TGCAGTGCTTCACCGGGACCCAGAGGTCCCTACAATGAGCAGTTCTTC
CSASPGPRGPYNEQFF
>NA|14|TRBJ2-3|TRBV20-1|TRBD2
TGCAGTGCTAGAGGGCGGTCGGGGGGAGATACGCAGTATTTT
CSARGRSGGDTQYF
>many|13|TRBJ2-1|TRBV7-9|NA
TGTGCCAGCAGCTTTTCAGGAGTCAATGAGCAGTTCTTC
CASSFSGVNEQFF
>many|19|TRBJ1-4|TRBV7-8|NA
TGTGCCAGCAGCCCCCGGGACACAATTTCCCCGCTAACTAATGAAAAACTGTTTTTT
CASSPRDTISPLTNEKLFF
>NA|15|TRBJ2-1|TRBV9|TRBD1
TGTGCCAGCAGCCAAATTGACAGGGTATACAATGAGCAGTTCTTC
CASSQIDRVYNEQFF
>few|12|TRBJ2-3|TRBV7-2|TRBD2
TGTGCCAGCAGCCAAAGCGGGGGTTTTCAGTATTTT
CASSQSGGFQYF
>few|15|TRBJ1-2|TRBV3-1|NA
TGTGCCAGCAGCCAAGGATCGGGACCTATATCTGGCTACACCTTC
CASSQGSGPISGYTF
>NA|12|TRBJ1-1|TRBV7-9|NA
TGTGCCAGCACCAGGAGGGCAGTTGAAGCTTTCTTT
CASTRRAVEAFF
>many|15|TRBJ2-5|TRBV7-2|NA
TGTGCCAGCAGCTCCGGGCCAGTAAATACGGAGACCCAGTACTTC
CASSSGPVNTETQYF
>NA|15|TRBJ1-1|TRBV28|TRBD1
TGTGCCAGCAGTTTATTCGGGACAGGGTCCCCTGAAGCTTTCTTT
CASSLFGTGSPEAFF
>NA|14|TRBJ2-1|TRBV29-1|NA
TGCAGCGTTGGATGGAGGGGGCTTGACAATGAGCAGTTCTTC
CSVGWRGLDNEQFF
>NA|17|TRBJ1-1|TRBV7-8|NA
TGTGCCAGCAGCCCGCAGTGGGGGGGAGACATGAACACTGAAGCTTTCTTT
CASSPQWGGDMNTEAFF
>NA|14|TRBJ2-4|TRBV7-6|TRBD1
TGTGCCAGCAGCTTGACAGGGGGCGTGGACATTCAGTACTTC
CASSLTGGVDIQYF
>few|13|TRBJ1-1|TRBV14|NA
TGTGCCAGCAGCCAGGCTTGGGGACAAAGGGCTTTCTTT
CASSQAWGQRAFF
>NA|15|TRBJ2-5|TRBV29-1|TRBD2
TGCAGCGTTAGGGTAGCGGGGGGACTCCAAGAGACCCAGTACTTC
CSVRVAGGLQETQYF
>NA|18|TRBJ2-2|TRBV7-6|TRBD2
TGTGCCAGCAGCTACAGCGGGACTAGCGGGGGGGGCACCGGGGAGCTGTTTTTT
CASSYSGTSGGGTGELFF
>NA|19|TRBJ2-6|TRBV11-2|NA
TGTGCCAGCAGCTCGACACGTCGGACCCCCCACGCTGGGGCCAACGTCCTGACTTTC
CASSSTRRTPHAGANVLTF
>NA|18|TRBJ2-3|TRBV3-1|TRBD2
TGTGCCAGCAGCCAAGACCCTAGCGGGGCCGCTAGCACAGATACGCAGTATTTT
CASSQDPSGAASTDTQYF
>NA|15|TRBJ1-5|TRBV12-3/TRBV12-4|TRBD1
TGTGCCAGCAGCAGTGACAGGGATAGCAATCAGCCCCAGCATTTT
CASSSDRDSNQPQHF